These T cell receptor beta chains were read from a single sample in a study of graft-versus-host responses after intestinal transplantation. Which antigens these TCRs recognize remains unknown. Profiling relied on immunoSEQ multiplex PCR, and the TCRdb table lists in-frame clones only, not all of them. This sample has roughly 110,000 clones; about nine tenths occur once, and the top ten carry 0.6% to 0.8%. The input for sequencing was unstimulated CD4+ T cells sorted from spleen or lymph node cells, taken before transplant. The source is a human donor who was the organ donor for an intestinal transplant. Both conserved end residues are part of each CDR3. D genes are given only for firm matches.

v_call	j_call	d_call	cdr3_nt	cdr3_aa
TRBV5-1	TRBJ2-2	TRBD2	TGCGCCAGCAGCTTGGGGCCTAGCGGGGGGCCCACGAACACCGGGGAGCTGTTTTTT	CASSLGPSGGPTNTGELFF
TRBV30	TRBJ2-1	TRBD2	TGTGCCTGGAGTGTGCCCTGGACTAGCGGGGTAAATGAGCAGTTCTTC	CAWSVPWTSGVNEQFF
TRBV6-4	TRBJ2-3	-	TGTGCCAGCAGCGCCGGGACTGGGGCAGATACGCAGTATTTT	CASSAGTGADTQYF
TRBV19	TRBJ2-5	TRBD2	TGTGCCAGTAGTACCGGGACTAGTTGGGAGACCCAGTACTTC	CASSTGTSWETQYF
TRBV5-1	TRBJ1-1	-	TGCGCCAGCAGCTTGGCCGGGGTCCCTACCCCCCAAGCTTTCTTT	CASSLAGVPTPQAFF
TRBV5-1	TRBJ2-2	-	TGCGCCAGCAGCTTGGATTGGGCCGGGGAGCTGTTTTTT	CASSLDWAGELFF
TRBV7-2	TRBJ2-7	TRBD2	TGTGCCAGCAGCTTAATTAGCGGGGGGGCCTCCGAGCAGTACTTC	CASSLISGGASEQYF
TRBV10-3	TRBJ2-1	-	TGTGCCATCAGTGAGACCATGAGGATGGGGTCCTACAATGAGCAGTTCTTC	CAISETMRMGSYNEQFF
TRBV7-8	TRBJ1-4	-	TGTGCCAGCAGCTTAGCGGGCGTGGGGACGGTTGAAAAACTGTTTTTT	CASSLAGVGTVEKLFF
TRBV6-5	TRBJ1-4	TRBD1	TGTGCCAGCAGTTACTCGTGGCAGGGGGGCGAAAAACTGTTTTTT	CASSYSWQGGEKLFF
TRBV5-1	TRBJ2-7	TRBD1	TGCGCCAGCAGCGCAGGGGGCCCCCGCTCCTACGAGCAGTACTTC	CASSAGGPRSYEQYF
TRBV19	TRBJ2-2	-	TGTGCCAGTAGTATTCAGGGGGGCGTAAGTTCCGGGGAGCTGTTTTTT	CASSIQGGVSSGELFF
TRBV14	TRBJ2-5	-	TGTGCCAGCAGCCAAGATTGGACCGACACCCAGTACTTC	CASSQDWTDTQYF
TRBV19	TRBJ1-1	-	TGTGCCAGTAGTAGAAAATGGGGGGGCCCTAACACTGAAGCTTTCTTT	CASSRKWGGPNTEAFF